The 13 T cell receptor beta chains below all came from one sample that was sequenced in a study of blood T cell repertoires in COVID-19. Only in-frame clones appear in the TCRdb table, and some are missing; sequencing was by immunoSEQ multiplex PCR. This sample has about 480,000 clones; roughly 90% occur once, and the top ten carry 1.5% to 2%. The sequencing input was PBMCs or T cells enriched from blood (not recorded which). The receptors come from a woman in her thirties or forties who had recovered from COVID-19.

The chain employs TRBV5-8 and TRBJ1-4; 10 bases line up with TRBD1. Germline V CDR1 and CDR2: SGHTS, YDEGEE. This CDR3 comprises 15 residues. J gave up 5 bases and V 4 bases, and 5 bases lay outside the gene matches. The CDR3 protein is CASSTGTGENEKLFF. CDR3 bases: TGTGCCAGCAGCACCGGGACAGGGGAAAATGAAAAACTGTTTTTT.

The chain is built from TRBV6-1 and TRBJ2-1; 7 bases agree with TRBD1. The CDR3 has 15 residues. J lost 4 bases, V lost 3 bases, and 6 bases had no gene match. In germline, CDR1 is MNHNS, CDR2 SASEGT. The CDR3 reads CASSEEGQVYNEQFF. CDR3 bases: TGTGCCAGCAGTGAGGAAGGACAGGTATACAATGAGCAGTTCTTC.

The chain couples TRBV7-2 to TRBJ2-3; TRBD2 matches at 10 bases. Germline lookup yields CDR1 SGHTA and CDR2 FQGNSA. The trim removed 2 bases at V and 4 bases at J, leaving 6 bases unmatched. The CDR3 totals 16 residues. The CDR3 DNA sequence: TGTGCCAGCAGCTTATATGAAGGACTAGCGGCAGATACGCAGTATTTT. Translating it yields CASSLYEGLAADTQYF.

This rearrangement joins TRBV7-9 to TRBJ1-1; tentative D call: TRBD1 (6 bases). This CDR3 spans 15 amino acids. Per the germline V gene, CDR1 is SEHNR and CDR2 is FQNEAQ (reference sequence). The ends were cut back, 5 bases at V and 6 bases at J, with 19 bases in the middle. Written as DNA, the CDR3 is TGTGCCAGCAGCCTCACCCAAAACAGGGCTGCTGAAGCTTTCTTT. Its protein is CASSLTQNRAAEAFF.

J is TRBJ2-7 and V is TRBV12-5; tentative D call: TRBD2 (6 bases). Trimming stripped 6 bases from V and 5 bases from J, with 20 bases between. Germline V gene sequence: CDR1 LGHNT, CDR2 FRNRAP. The CDR3 sequence is 15 residues long. CDR3 nucleotides: TGTGCTAGTGGCTCTTGGCGGGGAAGCCCCAACGAGCAGTACTTC. Its protein is CASGSWRGSPNEQYF. The full variable domain, rest sourced from reference TRBV12-5 and TRBJ2-7, is DARVTQTPRHKVTEMGQEVTMRCQPILGHNTVFWYRQTMMQGLELLAYFRNRAPLDDSGMPKDRFSAEMPDATLATLKIQPSEPRDSAVYFCASGSWRGSPNEQYFGPGTRLTVT.

The chain is built from TRBV9 and TRBJ1-1; no clear D gene. The germline V and J ends were trimmed by 4 bases and 3 bases, with 16 bases remaining between them. CDR3 length: 15 residues. Germline V gene sequence: CDR1 SGDLS, CDR2 YYNGEE. CDR3 residues: CASSTRTGGYTEAFF. DNA for the CDR3: TGTGCCAGCAGCACTAGGACGGGCGGATACACTGAAGCTTTCTTT.

J is TRBJ1-1 and V is TRBV3-1 (or the pseudogene TRBV3-2), with D unclear. The germline gives CDR1 LGHDT, CDR2 YNNKEL (reference sequence). This CDR3 is built from 13 residues. V was trimmed by 0 bases and J by 10 bases, leaving 12 bases between them. For the CDR3, the DNA is TGTGCCAGCAGCCAAGATTCAGAGGGCCGAGCTTTCTTT. Translating it yields CASSQDSEGRAFF.

This clone has just one count. The J gene is TRBJ1-6, the V gene TRBV5-1; D perhaps matches TRBD1 (5 bases). Germline V gene sequence: CDR1 SGHRS, CDR2 YFSETQ. V was cut by 3 bases and J by 0 bases, with 13 bases left in between. The length of the CDR3 is 17 residues. In DNA, the CDR3 is TGCGCCAGCAGCTGGGGCGCAGCCGGCTCCTATAATTCACCCCTCCACTTT. This translates into CASSWGAAGSYNSPLHF.

The chain has TRBV11-2 and TRBJ2-5; a possible D gene is TRBD1 (5 bases). Germline-derived CDR1 and CDR2 are SGHAT and FQNNGV. V was pared by 3 bases and J by 4 bases, with 15 bases between. The CDR3 covers 15 residues. The CDR3 is CASSFGKGWPETQYF. CDR3 nucleotides: TGTGCCAGCAGCTTCGGAAAGGGGTGGCCAGAGACCCAGTACTTC.

The gene calls are TRBV5-8 and TRBJ1-1, with D possibly TRBD1 on 6 matching bases. V was clipped by 0 bases and J by 5 bases, with 11 bases between them. Germline-derived CDR1 and CDR2 are SGHTS and YDEGEE. The CDR3 runs 14 residues. This CDR3 reads CASSLGPRGTEAFF. In nucleotides, the CDR3 is TGTGCCAGCAGCTTGGGGCCGAGGGGGACTGAAGCTTTCTTT.

The J gene is TRBJ2-5, the V gene TRBV7-2, with D perhaps matching TRBD1 (5 bases). CDR1 is SGHTA and CDR2 is FQGNSA in the germline V gene. V was shortened by 5 bases and J by 0 bases, with 10 bases between the two germline ends. This CDR3 has 14 amino acids. CDR3 bases: TGTGCCAGCAGCCCTACAGGTTACCAAGAGACCCAGTACTTC. This translates into CASSPTGYQETQYF.

The gene calls are TRBV2 and TRBJ1-5; 7 nucleotides align to TRBD1. The germline V gene has CDR1 SNHLY and CDR2 FYNNEI. This CDR3 region has 14 residues. V was clipped by 5 bases and J by 5 bases; unmatched bases: 6. The DNA of the CDR3 is TGTGCCAGCAGTACACAGGGGTACGATCAGCCCCAGCATTTT. As protein: CASSTQGYDQPQHF. Filled out from reference TRBV2 and TRBJ1-5, the complete variable domain reads EPEVTQTPSHQVTQMGQEVILRCVPISNHLYFYWYRQILGQKVEFLVSFYNNEISEKSEIFDDQFSVERPDGSNFTLKIRSTKLEDSAMYFCASSTQGYDQPQHFGDGTRLSIL.

The chain couples TRBV3-1 (or the pseudogene TRBV3-2) to TRBJ2-1, with D possibly being TRBD2 (6 bases). V lost 1 base to trimming and J lost 8 bases, with 15 bases between them. This CDR3 has 15 amino acids. CDR1 LGHDT and CDR2 YNNKEL come from the germline V gene (reference sequence). The CDR3, as DNA: TGTGCCAGCAGCCAAGGGCTTCAGGAGGGATATGAGCAGTTCTTC. Its protein is CASSQGLQEGYEQFF.